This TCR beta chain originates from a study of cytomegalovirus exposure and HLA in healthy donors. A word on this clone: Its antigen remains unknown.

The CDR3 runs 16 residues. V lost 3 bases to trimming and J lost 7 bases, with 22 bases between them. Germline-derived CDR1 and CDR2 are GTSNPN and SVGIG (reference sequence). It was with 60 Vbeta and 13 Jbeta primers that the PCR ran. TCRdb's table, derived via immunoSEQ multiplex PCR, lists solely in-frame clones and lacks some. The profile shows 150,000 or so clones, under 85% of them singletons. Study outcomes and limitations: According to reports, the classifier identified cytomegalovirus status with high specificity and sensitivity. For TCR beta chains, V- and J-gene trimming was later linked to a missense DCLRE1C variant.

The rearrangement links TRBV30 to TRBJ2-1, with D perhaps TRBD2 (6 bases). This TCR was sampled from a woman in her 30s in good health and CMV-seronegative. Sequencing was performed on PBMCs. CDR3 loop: CAWSPLSGGNRNEQFF. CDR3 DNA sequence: TGTGCCTGGAGCCCACTATCTGGGGGGAATAGAAATGAGCAGTTCTTC.